This T cell receptor beta chain was sequenced during a study of OX40 agonist ivuxolimab in advanced cancers. Looking at the study overall: In this trial design, patients received ivuxolimab intravenously at 0.01 to 10 mg/kg every 2 weeks.

The CDR3 contains 14 residues. V lost 3 bases and J 8 bases, leaving 11 bases between the germline ends. From germline, CDR1 is SGHAT and CDR2 FQNNGV. Points on this clone: As yet, its antigen is unknown.

Assay used: immunoSEQ multiplex PCR; TCRdb lists only in-frame clones, some missing. The sample lists 30,000 to 45,000 clones, about 87% seen once, with about 30% in the top ten. Findings and caveats of the study: Some nonresponders likewise displayed low normalized T-cell clonal expansion.

The sequence derives from an adult with an advanced solid tumor such as melanoma, head and neck, liver or kidney cancer. The V and J genes are TRBV11-2 and TRBJ1-6, with D hard to call. This specimen consisted of CD4+ or CD8+ T cells sorted from blood, obtained in a trial of the OX40 agonist ivuxolimab. This CDR3 reads CASSLWTNDSPLHF. The CDR3 DNA reads TGTGCCAGCAGCTTGTGGACCAACGATTCACCCCTCCACTTT.